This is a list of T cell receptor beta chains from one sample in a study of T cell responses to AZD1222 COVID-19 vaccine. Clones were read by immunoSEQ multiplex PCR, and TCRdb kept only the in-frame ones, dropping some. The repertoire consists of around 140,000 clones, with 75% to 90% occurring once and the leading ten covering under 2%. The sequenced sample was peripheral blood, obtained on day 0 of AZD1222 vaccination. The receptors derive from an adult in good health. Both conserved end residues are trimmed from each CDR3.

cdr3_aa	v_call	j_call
ASSLTTPYEQY	TRBV28	TRBJ2-7
AISESVLADNEQF	TRBV10-3	TRBJ2-1
ASSSIGGPSYNEQF	TRBV28	TRBJ2-1
ASTQTGGLDTQY	TRBV11-2	TRBJ2-3
ASTLRPGTSGGGGYNEQF	TRBV7-8	TRBJ2-1
ASSQGAGNTIY	TRBV4-2	TRBJ1-3
ATSDPWGTEAF	TRBV24-1	TRBJ1-1
ASSLVSGPSPLH	TRBV7-9	TRBJ1-6
ASSERQTSNSPLH	TRBV6-5	TRBJ1-6
AWSPTGPAAF	TRBV30	TRBJ1-1
ASRLTGEWEGYT	TRBV5-1	TRBJ1-2
ASSSGNEQF	TRBV4-1	TRBJ2-1
ASSDGGFRGYT	TRBV6-1	TRBJ1-2
ASSVVSGGGHEQF	TRBV9	TRBJ2-1
ASSPRRGTGKPEAF	TRBV5-1	TRBJ1-1
ATSRDDRGQGNQPQH	TRBV15	TRBJ1-5
ASSQEGGFNEKLF	TRBV4-2	TRBJ1-4
ASSQVQRAGAF	TRBV14	TRBJ1-1
ASSLVGGDYGYT	TRBV7-9	TRBJ1-2
ASDVPGQGNYGYT	TRBV4-1	TRBJ1-2